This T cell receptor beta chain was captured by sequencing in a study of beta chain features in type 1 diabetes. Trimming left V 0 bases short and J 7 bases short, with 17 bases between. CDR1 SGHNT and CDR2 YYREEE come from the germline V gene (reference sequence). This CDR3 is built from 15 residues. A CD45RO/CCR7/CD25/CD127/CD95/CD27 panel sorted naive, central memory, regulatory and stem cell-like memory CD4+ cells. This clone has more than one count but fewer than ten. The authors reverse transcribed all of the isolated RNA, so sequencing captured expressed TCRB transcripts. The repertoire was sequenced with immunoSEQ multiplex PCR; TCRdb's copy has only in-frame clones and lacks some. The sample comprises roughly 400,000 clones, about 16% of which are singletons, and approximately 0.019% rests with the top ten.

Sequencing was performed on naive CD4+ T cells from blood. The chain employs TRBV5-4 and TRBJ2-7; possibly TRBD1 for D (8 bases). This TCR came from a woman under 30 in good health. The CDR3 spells CASSLVTTGGGEQYF. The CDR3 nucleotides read TGTGCCAGCAGCTTGGTCACTACAGGGGGGGGAGAGCAGTACTTC.